The 8 T cell receptor beta chains below were found in one sample sequenced in a study of cytomegalovirus exposure and HLA in healthy donors. Only in-frame clones appear in the TCRdb table, and some are missing; sequencing was by immunoSEQ multiplex PCR. The repertoire holds roughly 120,000 clones, with roughly 82% as singletons. Sequencing used PBMCs. The source of these receptors is a man younger than 30 in good health and CMV-seronegative.

CDR3 sequence (DNA): TGTGCCAACCCCAACCCTGCTAGCGGGAGTTACGAGCAGTACTTC. This encodes CANPNPASGSYEQYF. This chain connects TRBV6-6 to TRBJ2-7, with 10 bases fitting TRBD2. V was pared by 10 bases and J by 4 bases, with 13 bases of the junction left unmatched. In germline, CDR1 is MNHNY, CDR2 SVGAGI (reference sequence). The CDR3 loop spans 15 amino acids.

The gene calls are TRBV19 and TRBJ2-3; TRBD2 aligns across 8 bases. Trimming took 5 bases from V and 0 from J; bases not matched to a gene: 10. Germline V lookup: CDR1 LNHDA, CDR2 SQIVND (reference sequence). The CDR3 contains 17 residues. The CDR3 spells CASSLPISGASTDTQYF. In DNA form, the CDR3 reads TGTGCCAGTAGTCTACCGATTAGCGGGGCTAGCACAGATACGCAGTATTTT.

Concerning this clone: The same CDR3 also results from other DNA sequences found in this sample. The CDR3 region is CASSSPPGQGFTDTQYF. The CDR3 nucleotides are TGCGCCAGCAGCTCCCCCCCGGGACAGGGGTTCACAGATACGCAGTATTTT. This chain joins TRBV5-1 and TRBJ2-3, with 10 nucleotides matching TRBD1. V was clipped by 3 bases and J by 2 bases; unmatched bases: 9. Germline CDR1 reads SGHRS; CDR2 reads YFSETQ. The CDR3 spans 17 residues.

V and J are TRBV14 and TRBJ2-3; D is unclear. The germline V and J ends were trimmed by 5 bases and 0 bases, with 12 bases remaining between them. The CDR3 totals 15 residues. Germline V lookup: CDR1 SGHDN, CDR2 FVKESK. CDR3 protein: CASSDGAFSTDTQYF. In DNA form, the CDR3 reads TGTGCCAGCAGCGACGGAGCCTTTAGCACAGATACGCAGTATTTT.

J is TRBJ2-1 and V is TRBV5-1; 12 bases line up with TRBD2. The CDR3 has 18 residues. CDR1 is SGHRS, CDR2 YFSETQ, per germline. V trimming: 0 bases; J trimming: 5 bases; junction bases outside the gene matches: 9. The CDR3 coding sequence is TGCGCCAGCAGCTTGGGCCCTAGCGGGAGGGCCGTGGACAATGAGCAGTTCTTC. This encodes CASSLGPSGRAVDNEQFF.

The chain employs TRBV6-5 and TRBJ2-5; 9 bases are shared with TRBD1. Germline assignment: CDR1 MNHEY and CDR2 SVGAGI. This CDR3 is built from 16 residues. The junction had 7 bases not matched to a gene; V was cut back by 0 bases and J by 5 bases. The CDR3 DNA reads TGTGCCAGCAGTTACTCTCCCACAGGGGGCCTGGAGACCCAGTACTTC. Translated, it gives CASSYSPTGGLETQYF.

The count of this clone is one. The V call is TRBV19, the J call TRBJ1-1, with a tentative D call TRBD1 (6 bases). Trimming pared 3 bases from V and 5 bases from J, leaving 16 bases between. The CDR3 sequence is 15 residues long. Germline-derived CDR1 and CDR2 are LNHDA and SQIVND (reference sequence). Here the CDR3 DNA reads TGTGCCAGTAGTATTACGTCAGGGGAATTAACTGAAGCTTTCTTT. Its translation is CASSITSGELTEAFF.

This clone was seen a few times. The V and J genes are TRBV7-9 and TRBJ2-2; TRBD1 agrees at 7 bases. V trimming: 6 bases; J trimming: 3 bases; junction bases outside the gene matches: 7. The CDR3 is 15 amino acids. Germline values: CDR1 SEHNR, CDR2 FQNEAQ (reference sequence). The CDR3 region is CASRPDRVDTGELFF. The CDR3 DNA reads as TGTGCCAGCAGACCCGACAGGGTGGACACCGGGGAGCTGTTTTTT.